This T cell receptor beta chain emerged from a study of synovial regulatory T cells in juvenile arthritis. General study findings and limits: Compared with other blood Treg cells, inflammation-associated Treg cells had reduced TCR diversity. Synovial Treg CDR3 sequences overlapped more with iaTregs than other circulating Tregs. Largely private between patients, iaTreg TCR repertoires showed partial overlap with synovial Teff and blood CPL repertoires.

The data were produced by immunoSEQ multiplex PCR, yet TCRdb's version contains in-frame clones alone and is incomplete. There are about 9,900 clones in the sample, with about 1.7% held by the top ten. These iaTreg cells were HLA-DR+ Tregs. Donors were about a dozen juvenile idiopathic arthritis patients with active disease. With respect to this clone: Its antigen is currently unknown.

This TCR derives from a donor aged 2 to 35 with juvenile idiopathic arthritis. Sequenced input: Treg cells from blood. Subset noted: HLA-DR+ inflammation-associated blood Treg cells.

The CDR3 is CSVELNTEAFF. The genes are TRBV29-1 and TRBJ1-1. The CDR3 is 11 amino acids. This entry has no DNA. Germline-derived CDR1 and CDR2 are SQVTM and ANQGSEA.